Each of the 18 T cell receptor beta chains below was sequenced from the same sample in a study of shared clonotypes between healthy human individuals. Data came from immunoSEQ multiplex PCR; TCRdb stores just in-frame clones and leaves some out. The sample includes roughly 1 million clones, 65% to 80% seen only once; the top ten take less than 1.5%. Sequenced: memory CD4+ T cells sorted from blood. Subset here: CD45RA-negative fraction. The receptors shown here come from a man aged 18 to 29 in good health.

The chain carries TRBV7-9 and TRBJ2-7; TRBD1 agrees at 12 bases. The germline CDR1 and CDR2 sequences are SEHNR and FQNEAQ (reference sequence). Trimming cost V 4 bases and J 10 bases; bases outside gene matches: 14. The CDR3 totals 16 residues. CDR3 coding DNA: TGTGCCAGCAGCTGGGGTCCCTCCGGGACAGGGGGCGGACAGTACTTC. Translating it yields CASSWGPSGTGGGQYF.

The V call is TRBV6-1, the J call TRBJ1-1; D unclear. Germline-derived CDR1 and CDR2 are MNHNS and SASEGT. This CDR3 is 14 amino acids long. With 1 base removed from V and 8 bases from J, the gap between germline ends came to 14 bases. CDR3 residues: CASSEVRYEVEAFF. DNA for the CDR3: TGTGCCAGCAGTGAAGTTCGGTACGAGGTCGAAGCTTTCTTT.

V is TRBV7-2 and J is TRBJ1-1, with a possible D match to TRBD1 (5 bases). CDR3 length: 16 residues. Trimming removed 5 bases from V and 4 bases from J, with 20 bases in between. Per germline, CDR1 SGHTA and CDR2 FQGNSA. CDR3 DNA sequence: TGTGCCAGCAGCCCTACGCGGGACGACATTCTCACTGAAGCTTTCTTT. Its translation: CASSPTRDDILTEAFF.

V and J are TRBV2 and TRBJ2-3; 9 bases align to TRBD2. The CDR3 has 13 residues. The junction had 10 bases not matched to a gene; V was cut back by 7 bases and J by 11 bases. Germline CDR1 reads SNHLY; CDR2 reads FYNNEI. The CDR3 region is CASTQRGAALQYF. CDR3 DNA sequence: TGTGCCAGCACCCAGCGGGGGGCCGCTTTGCAGTATTTT. The variable domain in full, with the rest retrieved from reference TRBV2 and TRBJ2-3, is EPEVTQTPSHQVTQMGQEVILRCVPISNHLYFYWYRQILGQKVEFLVSFYNNEISEKSEIFDDQFSVERPDGSNFTLKIRSTKLEDSAMYFCASTQRGAALQYFGPGTRLTVL.

The chain recombines TRBV5-3 with TRBJ2-1, with 10 bases fitting TRBD1. TRBV5-3 qualifies as an ORF whose function is uncertain. Germline trimming cut 6 bases from V and 12 bases from J; bases unmatched to any gene: 12. This CDR3 is 14 amino acids long. The CDR3: CARKAGQGTWGQFF. The DNA of the CDR3 is TGTGCCAGAAAGGCGGGACAGGGGACCTGGGGGCAGTTCTTC.

This clone was observed a few times. The chain recombines TRBV30 with TRBJ2-1; D could derive from TRBD1 or TRBD2 (5 bases each). Germline V lookup: CDR1 GTSNPN, CDR2 SVGIG (reference sequence). Trimming removed 3 bases at V and 2 bases at J, with 17 bases between. This CDR3 is 16 amino acids long. The CDR3 DNA reads TGTGCCTGGAGCGGGACCGAGACATTCACCTACAATGAGCAGTTCTTC. It specifies CAWSGTETFTYNEQFF.

This chain uses TRBV28 with TRBJ1-3, with D hard to call. V dropped 7 bases and J dropped 0 bases, with 10 bases sitting between them. The CDR3 runs 14 residues. Germline CDR1 MDHEN, CDR2 SYDVKM. CDR3 nucleotide sequence: TGTGCCAGCACCTGGACGGTCTCTGGAAACACCATATATTTT. Amino acids: CASTWTVSGNTIYF.

V and J are TRBV6-1 and TRBJ2-2; D may be TRBD1 (5 bases). Deletions cut 5 bases from V and 6 bases from J, with 13 bases between. The CDR3 length is 14 residues. The V gene's germline CDR1 is MNHNS and CDR2 SASEGT. The CDR3 DNA is TGTGCCAGCAGTACAGGCGGAAGCTCCGGGGAGCTGTTTTTT. Translation gives CASSTGGSSGELFF.

In this sample, this clone turned up a few times. The chain recombines TRBV7-9 with TRBJ2-7, with TRBD1 identical over 10 bases. Germline assignment: CDR1 SEHNR and CDR2 FQNEAQ (reference sequence). Trimming cost V 3 bases and J 7 bases; bases outside gene matches: 6. The CDR3 has 14 residues. The CDR3 DNA reads TGTGCCAGCAGCTTTCGGACAGGGGGATTTGAGCAGTACTTC. Amino acid sequence: CASSFRTGGFEQYF.

The chain recombines TRBV4-1 with TRBJ2-3; TRBD2 matches 10 bases. The length of the CDR3 is 15 residues. CDR1 is MGHRA, CDR2 YSYEKL, per germline. Trimming took 0 bases from V and 5 from J; bases not matched to a gene: 2. In DNA, the CDR3 is TGCGCCAGCAGCCAAGAACTAGCGGGGTTAGATACGCAGTATTTT. This translates into CASSQELAGLDTQYF.

This rearrangement joins TRBV2 to TRBJ1-2, with 8 bases fitting TRBD1. Germline CDR1 reads SNHLY; CDR2 reads FYNNEI. This CDR3 is 15 amino acids long. V shed 6 bases, J shed 5 bases, and the junction held 11 bases outside the gene matches. Written as DNA, the CDR3 is TGTGCCAGCAGGGGGGTCAGGGGGCGCGAGTATGGCTACACCTTC. It codes for CASRGVRGREYGYTF.

CDR3 nucleotide sequence: TGCAGCGCCCAAATAGGGGAGAACTATGGCTACACCTTC. This codes for CSAQIGENYGYTF. The V call is TRBV29-1, the J call TRBJ1-2, with a possible D match to TRBD1 (5 bases). The V and J ends lost 7 bases and 2 bases respectively, with 14 bases between them. The germline V gene encodes CDR1 SQVTM and CDR2 ANQGSEA. The CDR3 contains 13 residues.

The V gene is TRBV9, the J gene TRBJ2-1; 10 nucleotides match TRBD2. V was clipped by 1 base and J by 7 bases; unmatched bases: 11. CDR3 length: 17 amino acids. CDR1 is SGDLS and CDR2 is YYNGEE in the germline V gene. The CDR3 DNA reads as TGTGCCAGCAGCGTAACTTCTAGCGGGAGTGTGGTGAATGAGCAGTTCTTC. It yields the protein CASSVTSSGSVVNEQFF. The full variable domain, rest sourced from reference TRBV9 and TRBJ2-1, is DSGVTQTPKHLITATGQRVTLRCSPRSGDLSVYWYQQSLDQGLQFLIQYYNGEERAKGNILERFSAQQFPDLHSELNLSSLELGDSALYFCASSVTSSGSVVNEQFFGPGTRLTVL.

Written as DNA, the CDR3 is TGCGCCAGCAGCCCACTTACTAGCGGGGGTTACAATGAGCAGTTCTTC. Translated, it gives CASSPLTSGGYNEQFF. This rearrangement joins TRBV5-1 to TRBJ2-1, with 11 bases aligning to TRBD2. CDR3 length equals 16 residues. Germline assignment: CDR1 SGHRS and CDR2 YFSETQ. V was clipped by 4 bases and J by 4 bases; unmatched bases: 7.

V is TRBV5-1 and J is TRBJ1-4; D is possibly TRBD1 (5 bases). The germline V gene has CDR1 SGHRS and CDR2 YFSETQ. The CDR3 spans 14 residues. V dropped 0 bases and J dropped 8 bases, with 11 bases sitting between them. The CDR3 reads CASSLEGLGEKLFF. Written as DNA, the CDR3 is TGCGCCAGCAGCTTGGAGGGGTTGGGGGAAAAACTGTTTTTT. Together with reference TRBV5-1 and TRBJ1-4, the CDR3 gives the full variable domain: KAGVTQTPRYLIKTRGQQVTLSCSPISGHRSVSWYQQTPGQGLQFLFEYFSETQRNKGNFPGRFSGRQFSNSRSEMNVSTLELGDSALYLCASSLEGLGEKLFFGSGTQLSVL.

Notes on this clone: Other DNA sequences from this sample encode an identical CDR3 as well. The chain combines TRBV6-6 with TRBJ1-2, with 7 nucleotides matching TRBD1. CDR3 length: 14 residues. V dropped 0 bases and J dropped 7; count of bases not matched to a gene: 5. Germline V gene sequence: CDR1 MNHNY, CDR2 SVGAGI (reference sequence). The chain's CDR3 is CASSYSGTVGGYTF. CDR3 nucleotide sequence: TGTGCCAGCAGTTACTCGGGGACAGTGGGTGGCTACACCTTC.

For this clone: This likely reflects a read error, since a far larger clone is one base away. CDR3 nucleotides: TGTGCCAGCAGCTGGACTGCTGAAGCTTTCTTT. This encodes CASSWTAEAFF. The genes are TRBV5-5 and TRBJ1-1, with D uncertain. The V gene's germline CDR1 is SGHKS and CDR2 YYEKEE (reference sequence). The CDR3 covers 11 residues. With 3 bases removed from V and 6 bases from J, the gap between germline ends came to 6 bases.

V usage is TRBV12-5 and J usage is TRBJ2-7; possible D gene TRBD1, 6 bases. The CDR3 sequence is 12 residues long. The germline V and J ends were trimmed by 6 bases and 1 base, with 7 bases remaining between them. Germline V gene data show CDR1 as LGHNT and CDR2 as FRNRAP. This CDR3 reads CASGRGSYEQYF. The CDR3 DNA is TGTGCTAGTGGCAGGGGATCCTACGAGCAGTACTTC.